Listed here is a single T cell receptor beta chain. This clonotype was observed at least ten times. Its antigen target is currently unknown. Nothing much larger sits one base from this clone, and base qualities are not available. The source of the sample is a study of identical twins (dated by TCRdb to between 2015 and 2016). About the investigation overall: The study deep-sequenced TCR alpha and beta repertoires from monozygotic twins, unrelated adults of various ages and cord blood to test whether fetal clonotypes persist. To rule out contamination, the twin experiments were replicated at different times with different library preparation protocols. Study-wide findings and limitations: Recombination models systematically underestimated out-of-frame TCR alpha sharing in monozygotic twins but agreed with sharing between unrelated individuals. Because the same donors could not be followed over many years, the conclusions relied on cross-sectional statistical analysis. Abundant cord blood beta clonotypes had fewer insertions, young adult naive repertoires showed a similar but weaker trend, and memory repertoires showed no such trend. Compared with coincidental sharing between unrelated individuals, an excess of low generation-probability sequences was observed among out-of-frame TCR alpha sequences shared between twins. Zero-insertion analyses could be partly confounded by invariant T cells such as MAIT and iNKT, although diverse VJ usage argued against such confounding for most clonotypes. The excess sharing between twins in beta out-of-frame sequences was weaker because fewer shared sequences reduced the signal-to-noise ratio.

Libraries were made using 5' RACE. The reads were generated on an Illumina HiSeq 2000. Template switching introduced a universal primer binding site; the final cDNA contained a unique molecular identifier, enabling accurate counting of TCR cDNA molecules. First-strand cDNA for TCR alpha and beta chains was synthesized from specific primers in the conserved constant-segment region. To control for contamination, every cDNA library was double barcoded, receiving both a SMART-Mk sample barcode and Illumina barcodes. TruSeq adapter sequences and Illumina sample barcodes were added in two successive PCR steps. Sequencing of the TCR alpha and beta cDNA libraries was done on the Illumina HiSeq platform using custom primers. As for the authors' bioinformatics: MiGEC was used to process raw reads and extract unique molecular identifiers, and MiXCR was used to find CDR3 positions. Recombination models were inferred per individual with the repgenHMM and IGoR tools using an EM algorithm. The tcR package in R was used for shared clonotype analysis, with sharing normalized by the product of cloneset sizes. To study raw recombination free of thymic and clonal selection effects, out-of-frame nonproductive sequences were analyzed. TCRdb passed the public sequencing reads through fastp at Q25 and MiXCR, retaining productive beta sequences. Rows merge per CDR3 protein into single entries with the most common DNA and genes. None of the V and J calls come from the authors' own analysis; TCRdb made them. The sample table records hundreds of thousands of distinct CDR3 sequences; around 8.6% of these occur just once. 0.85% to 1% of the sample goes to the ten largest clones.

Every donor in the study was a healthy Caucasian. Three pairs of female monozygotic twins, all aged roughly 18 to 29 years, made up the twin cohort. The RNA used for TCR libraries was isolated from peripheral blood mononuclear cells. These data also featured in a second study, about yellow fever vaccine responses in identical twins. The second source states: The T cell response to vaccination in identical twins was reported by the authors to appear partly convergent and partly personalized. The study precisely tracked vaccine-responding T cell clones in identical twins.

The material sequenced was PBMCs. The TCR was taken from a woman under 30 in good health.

The CDR3 loop reads CAISGTNNEQFF. The nucleotides read TGTGCCATCAGTGGGACCAACAATGAGCAGTTCTTC. The chain couples TRBV10-3 to TRBJ2-1, with the D gene too uncertain to name. The germline V gene encodes CDR1 ENHRY and CDR2 SYGVKD. The cysteine opens and the phenylalanine closes a CDR3 of 12 amino acids. Solely the CDR3 DNA is kept, with 36 bases framed from the first base. The V end loses 4 bases and the J end loses 5 bases, and a stretch of 6 bases separates them.